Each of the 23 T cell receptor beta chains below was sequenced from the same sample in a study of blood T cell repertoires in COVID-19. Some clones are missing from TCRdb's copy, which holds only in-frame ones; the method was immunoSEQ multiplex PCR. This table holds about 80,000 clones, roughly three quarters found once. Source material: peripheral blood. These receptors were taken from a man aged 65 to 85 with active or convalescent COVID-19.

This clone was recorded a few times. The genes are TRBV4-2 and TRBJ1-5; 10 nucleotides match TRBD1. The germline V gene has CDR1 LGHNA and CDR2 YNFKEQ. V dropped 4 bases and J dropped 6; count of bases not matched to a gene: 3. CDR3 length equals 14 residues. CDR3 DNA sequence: TGTGCCAGCAGCCGGGACAGGGGTACTCAGCCCCAGCATTTT. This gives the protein CASSRDRGTQPQHF.

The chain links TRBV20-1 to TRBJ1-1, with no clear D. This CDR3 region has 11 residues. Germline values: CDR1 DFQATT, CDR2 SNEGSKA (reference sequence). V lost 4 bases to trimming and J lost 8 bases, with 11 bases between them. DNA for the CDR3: TGCAGTGCTAAGACTGAACGCGAAGCTTTCTTT. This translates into CSAKTEREAFF.

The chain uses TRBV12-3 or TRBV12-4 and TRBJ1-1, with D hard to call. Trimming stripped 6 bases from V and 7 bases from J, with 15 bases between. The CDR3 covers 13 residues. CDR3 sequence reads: CASRRVIYSEAFF. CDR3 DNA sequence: TGTGCCAGCAGGCGAGTAATCTACAGTGAAGCTTTCTTT.

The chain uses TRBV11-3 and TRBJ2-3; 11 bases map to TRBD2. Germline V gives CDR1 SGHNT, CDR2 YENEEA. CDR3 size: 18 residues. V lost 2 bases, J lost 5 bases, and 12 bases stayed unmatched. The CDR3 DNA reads TGTGCCAGCAGCTTAACCGGGTGGTTAGCGGGGGGGCAAGATACGCAGTATTTT. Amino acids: CASSLTGWLAGGQDTQYF.

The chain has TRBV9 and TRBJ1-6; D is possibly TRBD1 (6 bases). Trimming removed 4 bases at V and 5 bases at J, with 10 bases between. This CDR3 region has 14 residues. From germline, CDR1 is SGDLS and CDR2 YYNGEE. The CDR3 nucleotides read TGTGCCAGCAGCCGGACAGATAATAATTCACCCCTCCACTTT. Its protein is CASSRTDNNSPLHF.

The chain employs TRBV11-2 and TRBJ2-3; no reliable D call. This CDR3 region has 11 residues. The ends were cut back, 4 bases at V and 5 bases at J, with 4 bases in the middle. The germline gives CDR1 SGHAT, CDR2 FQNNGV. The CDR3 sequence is CASSSLDTQYF. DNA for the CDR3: TGTGCCAGCAGCTCGTTAGATACGCAGTATTTT.

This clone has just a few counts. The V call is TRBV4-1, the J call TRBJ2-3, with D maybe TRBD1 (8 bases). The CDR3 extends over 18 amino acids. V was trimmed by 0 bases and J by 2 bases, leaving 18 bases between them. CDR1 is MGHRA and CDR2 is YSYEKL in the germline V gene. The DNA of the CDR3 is TGCGCCAGCAGCCAAGAGGGAGGGACAGGAAGGAACACAGATACGCAGTATTTT. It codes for CASSQEGGTGRNTDTQYF.

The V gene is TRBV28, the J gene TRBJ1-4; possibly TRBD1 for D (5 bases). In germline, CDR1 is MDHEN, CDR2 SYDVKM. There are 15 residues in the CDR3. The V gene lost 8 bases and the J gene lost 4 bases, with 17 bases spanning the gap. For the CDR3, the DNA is TGTGCCAGCGGGGTCTGGGGCGCTTATAATGAAAAACTGTTTTTT. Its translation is CASGVWGAYNEKLFF.

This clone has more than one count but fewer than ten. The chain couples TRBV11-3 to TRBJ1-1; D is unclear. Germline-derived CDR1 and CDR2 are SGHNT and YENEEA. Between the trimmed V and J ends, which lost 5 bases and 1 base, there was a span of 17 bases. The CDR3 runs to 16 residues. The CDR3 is CASSLHGGAKNTEAFF. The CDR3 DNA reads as TGTGCCAGCAGCCTCCATGGAGGCGCAAAGAACACTGAAGCTTTCTTT.

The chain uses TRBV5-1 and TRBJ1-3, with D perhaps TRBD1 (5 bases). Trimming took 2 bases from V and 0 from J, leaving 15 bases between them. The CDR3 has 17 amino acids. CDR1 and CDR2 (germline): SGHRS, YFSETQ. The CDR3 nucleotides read TGCGCCAGCAGCTTCGGGGACCCGGGGGGCTCTGGAAACACCATATATTTT. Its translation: CASSFGDPGGSGNTIYF. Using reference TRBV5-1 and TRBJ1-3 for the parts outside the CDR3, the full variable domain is KAGVTQTPRYLIKTRGQQVTLSCSPISGHRSVSWYQQTPGQGLQFLFEYFSETQRNKGNFPGRFSGRQFSNSRSEMNVSTLELGDSALYLCASSFGDPGGSGNTIYFGEGSWLTVV.

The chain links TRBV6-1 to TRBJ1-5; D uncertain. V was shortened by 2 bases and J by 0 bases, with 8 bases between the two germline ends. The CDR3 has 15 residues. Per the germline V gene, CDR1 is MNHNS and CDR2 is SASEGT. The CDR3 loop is CASSESWASNQPQHF. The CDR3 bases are TGTGCCAGCAGTGAATCTTGGGCTAGCAATCAGCCCCAGCATTTT.

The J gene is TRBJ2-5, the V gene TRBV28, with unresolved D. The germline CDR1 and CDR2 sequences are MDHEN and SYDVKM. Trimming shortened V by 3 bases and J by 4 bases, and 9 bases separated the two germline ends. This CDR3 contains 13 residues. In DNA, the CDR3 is TGTGCCAGCAGTTTTAGTACTGGAGAGACCCAGTACTTC. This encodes CASSFSTGETQYF.

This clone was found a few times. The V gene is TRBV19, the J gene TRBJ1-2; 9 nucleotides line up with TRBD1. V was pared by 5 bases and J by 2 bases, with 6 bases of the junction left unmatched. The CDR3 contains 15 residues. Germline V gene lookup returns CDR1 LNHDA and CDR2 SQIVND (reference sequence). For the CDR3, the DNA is TGTGCCAGTAGTTTGCCCGGGACAGGGAACTATGGCTACACCTTC. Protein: CASSLPGTGNYGYTF.

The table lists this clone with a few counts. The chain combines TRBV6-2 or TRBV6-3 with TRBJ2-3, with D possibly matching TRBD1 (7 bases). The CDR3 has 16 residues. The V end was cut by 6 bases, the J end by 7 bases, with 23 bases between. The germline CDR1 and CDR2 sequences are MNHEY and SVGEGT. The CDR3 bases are TGTGCCAGCAGCTGGAACCGGGACTCAGGGGGGTATACGCAGTATTTT. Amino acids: CASSWNRDSGGYTQYF.

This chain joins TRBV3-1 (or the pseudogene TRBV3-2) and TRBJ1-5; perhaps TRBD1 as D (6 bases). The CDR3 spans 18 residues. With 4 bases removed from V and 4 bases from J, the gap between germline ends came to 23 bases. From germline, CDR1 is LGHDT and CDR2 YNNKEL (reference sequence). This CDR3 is CASSPPPPGHTSNQPQHF. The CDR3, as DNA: TGTGCCAGCAGCCCCCCTCCTCCGGGACATACCTCGAATCAGCCCCAGCATTTT.

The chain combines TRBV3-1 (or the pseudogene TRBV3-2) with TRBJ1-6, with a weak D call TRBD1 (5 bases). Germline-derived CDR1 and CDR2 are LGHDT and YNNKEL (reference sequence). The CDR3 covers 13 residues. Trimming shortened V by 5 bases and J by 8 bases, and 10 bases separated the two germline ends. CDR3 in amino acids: CASSSRDDSPLHF. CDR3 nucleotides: TGTGCCAGCAGCTCCAGGGATGATTCACCCCTCCACTTT.

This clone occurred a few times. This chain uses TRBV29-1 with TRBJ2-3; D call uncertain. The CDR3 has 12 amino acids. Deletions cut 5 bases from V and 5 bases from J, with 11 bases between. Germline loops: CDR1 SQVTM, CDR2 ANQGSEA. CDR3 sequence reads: CSVTKMLDTQYF. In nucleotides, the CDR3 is TGCAGCGTTACTAAGATGCTAGATACGCAGTATTTT.

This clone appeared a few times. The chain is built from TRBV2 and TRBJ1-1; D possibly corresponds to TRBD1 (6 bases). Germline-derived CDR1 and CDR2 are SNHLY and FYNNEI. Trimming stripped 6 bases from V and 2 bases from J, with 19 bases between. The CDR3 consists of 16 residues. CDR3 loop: CASREAVMGQNTEAFF. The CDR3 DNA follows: TGTGCCAGCAGGGAGGCCGTGATGGGACAAAACACTGAAGCTTTCTTT.

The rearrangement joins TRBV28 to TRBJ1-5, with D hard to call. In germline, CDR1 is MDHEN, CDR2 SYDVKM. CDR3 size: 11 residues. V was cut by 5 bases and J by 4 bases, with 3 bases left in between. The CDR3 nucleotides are TGTGCCAGCAGTCTTAATCAGCCCCAGCATTTT. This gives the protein CASSLNQPQHF.

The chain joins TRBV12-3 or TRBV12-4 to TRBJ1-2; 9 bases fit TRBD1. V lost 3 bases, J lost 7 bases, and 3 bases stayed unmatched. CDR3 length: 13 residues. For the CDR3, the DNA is TGTGCCAGCAGTTTTGGGGACAGGGCTGGCTACACCTTC. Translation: CASSFGDRAGYTF.

The CDR3: CASAGGGEETQYF. DNA for the CDR3: TGTGCCAGTGCTGGTGGGGGCGAGGAGACCCAGTACTTC. The chain links TRBV7-7 to TRBJ2-5; D might be TRBD1 (6 bases). Germline CDR1 and CDR2: SSHAT and FNYEAQ (reference sequence). CDR3 length: 13 residues. Trimming cost V 9 bases and J 5 bases, with 16 bases left between them.

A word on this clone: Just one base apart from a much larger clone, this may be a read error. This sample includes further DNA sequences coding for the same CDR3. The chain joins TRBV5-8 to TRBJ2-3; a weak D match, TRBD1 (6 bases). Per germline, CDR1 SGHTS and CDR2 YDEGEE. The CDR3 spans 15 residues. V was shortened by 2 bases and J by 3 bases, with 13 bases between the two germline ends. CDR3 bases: TGTGCCAGCAGCTTCGTTCGAAGGGGGACAGATACGCAGTATTTT. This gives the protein CASSFVRRGTDTQYF.

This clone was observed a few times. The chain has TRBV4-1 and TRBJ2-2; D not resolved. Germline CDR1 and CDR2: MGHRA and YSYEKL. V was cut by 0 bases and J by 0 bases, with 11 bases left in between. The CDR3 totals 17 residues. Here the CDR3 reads CASSQDYPAANTGELFF. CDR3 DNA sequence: TGCGCCAGCAGCCAAGATTATCCCGCAGCGAACACCGGGGAGCTGTTTTTT.